These 16 T cell receptor beta chains came from one sample sequenced in a study of blood T cell repertoires in COVID-19. Libraries were prepared by immunoSEQ multiplex PCR; TCRdb keeps only in-frame clonotypes and omits some of them. The sample lists about 140,000 clones, roughly 79% occurring once. Source material: peripheral blood. Receptors originate from a human donor in a cohort sampled during active COVID-19.

The CDR3 sequence: CASKSTSGSVYEQYF. Here the CDR3 DNA reads TGTGCCAGTAAGTCGACTAGCGGGAGTGTCTACGAGCAGTACTTC. The J gene is TRBJ2-7, the V gene TRBV19; 12 nucleotides line up with TRBD2. The CDR3 length is 15 residues. J was trimmed by 3 bases and V by 7 bases; bases with no gene match: 7. Germline lookup yields CDR1 LNHDA and CDR2 SQIVND (reference sequence). The variable domain in full, with the rest retrieved from reference TRBV19 and TRBJ2-7, is DGGITQSPKYLFRKEGQNVTLSCEQNLNHDAMYWYRQDPGQGLRLIYYSQIVNDFQKGDIAEGYSVSREKKESFPLTVTSAQKNPTAFYLCASKSTSGSVYEQYFGPGTRLTVT.

This chain connects TRBV7-9 to TRBJ2-7; D is possibly TRBD1 (6 bases). CDR3 length: 14 residues. CDR1 and CDR2 from the germline V gene are SEHNR and FQNEAQ (reference sequence). V lost 1 base and J 5 bases, leaving 12 bases between the germline ends. CDR3 sequence reads: CASSLVQAGDEQYF. DNA for the CDR3: TGTGCCAGCAGCTTAGTTCAGGCAGGGGACGAGCAGTACTTC. The variable domain in full, completed from reference TRBV7-9 and TRBJ2-7, reads DTGVSQNPRHKITKRGQNVTFRCDPISEHNRLYWYRQTLGQGPEFLTYFQNEAQLEKSRLLSDRFSAERPKGSFSTLEIQRTEQGDSAMYLCASSLVQAGDEQYFGPGTRLTVT.

This clone has only a few counts. This rearrangement joins TRBV6-2 or TRBV6-3 to TRBJ2-5, with 7 bases fitting TRBD2. Germline-derived CDR1 and CDR2 are MNHEY and SVGEGT. The CDR3 spans 17 residues. With V trimmed by 0 bases and J by 4 bases, 11 bases remained unmatched. DNA for the CDR3: TGTGCCAGCAGTTACTCGTTGAGGGAGGGCTCGGGAGAGACCCAGTACTTC. This sequence encodes CASSYSLREGSGETQYF.

J is TRBJ2-7 and V is TRBV7-3, with TRBD2 matching 8 bases. Germline values: CDR1 SGHTA, CDR2 FQGTGA. With V trimmed by 3 bases and J by 6 bases, 7 bases remained unmatched. This CDR3 is built from 14 residues. The CDR3 sequence is CASSFSGMVSEQYF. The CDR3 nucleotides read TGTGCCAGCAGCTTTAGCGGGATGGTGAGCGAGCAGTACTTC. Using reference TRBV7-3 and TRBJ2-7 for the parts outside the CDR3, the full variable domain is GAGVSQTPSNKVTEKGKYVELRCDPISGHTALYWYRQSLGQGPEFLIYFQGTGAADDSGLPNDRFFAVRPEGSVSTLKIQRTERGDSAVYLCASSFSGMVSEQYFGPGTRLTVT.

The chain couples TRBV6-5 to TRBJ1-5; 7 positions match TRBD1. Losses at the gene ends were 6 bases for V and 5 bases for J; bases not matched to a gene: 7. CDR1 and CDR2 (germline): MNHEY, SVGAGI. This CDR3 region has 14 residues. The CDR3 here is CASRETGYDQPQHF. In DNA form, the CDR3 reads TGTGCCAGCAGAGAGACAGGGTACGATCAGCCCCAGCATTTT.

The chain combines TRBV4-1 with TRBJ2-7, with D possibly being TRBD1 (6 bases). Trimming pared 0 bases from V and 7 bases from J, leaving 13 bases between. The CDR3 spans 14 residues. The germline V gene encodes CDR1 MGHRA and CDR2 YSYEKL. In nucleotides, the CDR3 is TGCGCCAGCAGCCAAGACCTCGCCGACAGGGAGCAGTACTTC. This translates into CASSQDLADREQYF.

This clone was observed once. J is TRBJ2-7 and V is TRBV4-1; the match to TRBD1 covers 7 bases. J lost 1 base, V lost 2 bases, and 5 bases had no gene match. The germline V gene encodes CDR1 MGHRA and CDR2 YSYEKL. CDR3 length: 15 residues. The CDR3 sequence is CASSQPGQRSYEQYF. CDR3 DNA sequence: TGCGCCAGCAGCCAACCGGGACAGAGATCCTACGAGCAGTACTTC.

This clone was detected only once. The same CDR3 can be traced to other DNA sequences in this sample. This sequence joins TRBV2 and TRBJ2-5, with TRBD1 as a possible D gene (6 bases). Germline V gives CDR1 SNHLY, CDR2 FYNNEI. This CDR3 is built from 12 residues. Trimming shortened V by 5 bases and J by 4 bases, and 8 bases separated the two germline ends. The chain's CDR3 is CASSLRGETQYF. DNA for the CDR3: TGTGCCAGCAGTCTCAGGGGAGAGACCCAGTACTTC.

The gene calls are TRBV6-5 and TRBJ2-5; TRBD2 matches at 7 bases. The CDR3 is 15 residues long. Germline V gene sequence: CDR1 MNHEY, CDR2 SVGAGI. The J segment lost 4 bases and the V segment lost 9 bases, leaving 14 bases of the junction unmatched. Written as DNA, the CDR3 is TGTGCCAGTGCCTCACTAGCGAGGAAAAGAGAGACCCAGTACTTC. Translating gives CASASLARKRETQYF.

This clone has only a few counts. The chain combines TRBV10-1 with TRBJ2-1; the match to TRBD2 covers 9 bases. With V trimmed by 3 bases and J by 4 bases, 4 bases remained unmatched. CDR3 length: 15 amino acids. Germline V CDR1 and CDR2: WNHNN, SYGVQD (reference sequence). CDR3: CASSDTSGPYNEQFF. DNA of the CDR3: TGCGCCAGCAGTGATACTAGCGGGCCTTACAATGAGCAGTTCTTC.

The gene calls are TRBV18 and TRBJ2-5; maybe TRBD1 (6 bases). This CDR3 contains 14 residues. The V gene lost 3 bases and the J gene lost 1 base, with 9 bases spanning the gap. Germline lookup yields CDR1 KGHSH and CDR2 LQKENI. CDR3 sequence (DNA): TGTGCCAGCTCACCTACGACAGGCCAAGAGACCCAGTACTTC. Translated: CASSPTTGQETQYF.

This clone was observed a single time. The V call is TRBV9, the J call TRBJ2-7; 9 bases fit TRBD2. The length of the CDR3 is 16 residues. The V gene end was trimmed by 1 base and the J gene end by 7 bases; junction bases not matched to a gene: 12. Germline lookup yields CDR1 SGDLS and CDR2 YYNGEE. CDR3 nucleotides: TGTGCCAGCAGCGTATCCCAGATGGTAGCGGGAGTTGAGCAGTACTTC. This translates into CASSVSQMVAGVEQYF. Complete variable domain (other parts from reference TRBV9 and TRBJ2-7): DSGVTQTPKHLITATGQRVTLRCSPRSGDLSVYWYQQSLDQGLQFLIQYYNGEERAKGNILERFSAQQFPDLHSELNLSSLELGDSALYFCASSVSQMVAGVEQYFGPGTRLTVT.

The gene calls are TRBV9 and TRBJ2-7; TRBD2 agrees at 7 bases. Germline V lookup: CDR1 SGDLS, CDR2 YYNGEE. J lost 3 bases, V lost 0 bases, and 6 bases had no gene match. This CDR3 is 15 amino acids long. The CDR3 DNA sequence: TGTGCCAGCAGCGTAGGGGGCCTAGCGGTCTACGAGCAGTACTTC. As protein: CASSVGGLAVYEQYF.

In its sample, this clone was seen once. This CDR3 reads CASSYQTGGEQYF. In DNA form, the CDR3 reads TGTGCCAGCAGTTACCAGACAGGAGGTGAGCAGTACTTC. This chain uses TRBV6-5 with TRBJ2-7, with D tentatively TRBD1 (6 bases). The germline V and J ends were trimmed by 2 bases and 7 bases, with 12 bases remaining between them. CDR3 length: 13 residues. Per the germline V gene, CDR1 is MNHEY and CDR2 is SVGAGI.

The chain carries TRBV6-2 or TRBV6-3 and TRBJ2-7; maybe TRBD2 (5 bases). The germline V and J ends were trimmed by 6 bases and 4 bases, with 16 bases remaining between them. This CDR3 is built from 14 residues. Per germline, CDR1 MNHEY and CDR2 SVGEGT. CDR3 amino acids: CASSQDSNLYEQYF. CDR3 bases: TGTGCCAGCAGCCAGGACTCTAACCTTTACGAGCAGTACTTC.

The chain uses TRBV9 and TRBJ1-2, with 7 bases identical to TRBD1. In germline, CDR1 is SGDLS, CDR2 YYNGEE. The ends lost 4 bases at V and 4 bases at J; junction bases unmatched: 10. The CDR3 has 15 amino acids. CDR3 in DNA: TGTGCCAGCAGCTCCCACCACCAGGGGGGCTATGGCTACACCTTC. Translation gives CASSSHHQGGYGYTF.